This TCR beta chain was recovered during a study of blood T cell repertoires in COVID-19. The CDR3 is made up of 13 amino acids. V lost 5 bases and J 7 bases, leaving 14 bases between the germline ends. The germline V gene has CDR1 PRHDT and CDR2 FYEKMQ (reference sequence). This clone was seen only a few times. Clones were read by immunoSEQ multiplex PCR, and TCRdb kept only the in-frame ones, dropping some. The table has about 120,000 clones, roughly 76% seen once. The source is a human donor in a cohort sampled during active COVID-19. The J gene is TRBJ1-2, the V gene TRBV13, with D perhaps TRBD1 (5 bases). The source material was peripheral blood. CDR3 sequence: CASSPRGTGGYTF. The CDR3 bases are TGTGCCAGCAGCCCACGAGGGACTGGTGGCTACACCTTC.